This TCR beta chain originates from a study of blood T cell repertoires in COVID-19. Background on the study: Donors in the United States, Italy and Spain gave samples during acute or convalescent COVID-19. The analysed material was cDNA or gDNA that came from T cells, B-cell-depleted T cells, or PBMCs.

V was clipped by 1 base and J by 4 bases, with 10 bases between them. Germline V gene sequence: CDR1 PRHDT, CDR2 FYEKMQ (reference sequence). The CDR3 runs 14 residues. Per the authors' pipeline: Reference gene primer amplification gave estimated nucleated cell counts. Method: immunoSEQ multiplex PCR; TCRdb's copy keeps in-frame clones and lacks some. The V and J calls and the clone size are those of that table, but D and trimming were determined from the DNA. The table shows about 170,000 clones, with around 83% occurring only once. Sequencing was carried out using peripheral blood. The TCR sequence derives from a woman in her 70s who had recovered from COVID-19. V is TRBV13 and J is TRBJ1-1; D call uncertain. This chain's CDR3 is CASSLDPRSTEAFF. The CDR3, as DNA: TGTGCCAGCAGCTTAGATCCCCGGTCCACTGAAGCTTTCTTT.